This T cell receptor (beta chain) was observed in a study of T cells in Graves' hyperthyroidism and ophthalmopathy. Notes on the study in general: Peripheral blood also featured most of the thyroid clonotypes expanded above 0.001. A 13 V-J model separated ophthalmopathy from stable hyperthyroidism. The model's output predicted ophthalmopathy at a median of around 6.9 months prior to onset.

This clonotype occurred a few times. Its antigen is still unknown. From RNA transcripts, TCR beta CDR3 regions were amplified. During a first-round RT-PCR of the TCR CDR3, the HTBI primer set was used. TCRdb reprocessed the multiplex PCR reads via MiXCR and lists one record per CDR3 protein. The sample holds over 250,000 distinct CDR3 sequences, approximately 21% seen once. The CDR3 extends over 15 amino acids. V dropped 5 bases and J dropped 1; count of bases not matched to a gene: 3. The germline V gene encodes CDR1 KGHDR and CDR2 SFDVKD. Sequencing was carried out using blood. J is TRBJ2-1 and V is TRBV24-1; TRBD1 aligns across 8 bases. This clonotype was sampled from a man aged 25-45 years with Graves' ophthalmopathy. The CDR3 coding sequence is TGTGCCACCAGTGCCAGGGGGCGATCCTACAATGAGCAGTTCTTC. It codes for CATSARGRSYNEQFF.